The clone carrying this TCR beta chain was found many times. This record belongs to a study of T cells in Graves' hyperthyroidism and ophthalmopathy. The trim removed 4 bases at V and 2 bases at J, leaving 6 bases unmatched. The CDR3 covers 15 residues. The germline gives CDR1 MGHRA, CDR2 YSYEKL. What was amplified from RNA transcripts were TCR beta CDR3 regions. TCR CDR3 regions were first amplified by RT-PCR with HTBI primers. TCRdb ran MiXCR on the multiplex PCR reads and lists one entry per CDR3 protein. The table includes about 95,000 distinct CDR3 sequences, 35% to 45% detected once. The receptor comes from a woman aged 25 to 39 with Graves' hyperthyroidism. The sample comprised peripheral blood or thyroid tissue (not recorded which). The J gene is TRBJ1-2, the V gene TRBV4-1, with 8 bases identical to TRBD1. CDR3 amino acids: CASSPDRDTNYGYTF. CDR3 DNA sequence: TGCGCCAGCAGCCCGGACAGGGACACAAACTATGGCTACACCTTC.